The entry below describes one TCR beta chain. What it binds is unknown. The data were taken from a study of shared clonotypes between healthy human individuals. Study context: Per-donor plates numbered three CD4 naive, three CD4 memory, two CD8 naive and one CD8 memory.

Findings and limits, study-wide: Generation probabilities were higher for clonotypes shared across all four sorted-subset donors than for unshared ones.

The method was immunoSEQ multiplex PCR; TCRdb's version includes in-frame clones alone and lacks a portion of them. The sample has about 1 million clones; approximately 76% are singletons. Germline V gives CDR1 MNHEY, CDR2 SVGAGI. The CDR3 totals 15 residues. V was cut by 6 bases and J by 0 bases, with 9 bases left in between. Sequencing was carried out using memory CD4+ T cells sorted from blood. As for subset: CD45RA-negative fraction. This clonotype was sampled from a man aged 18 to 29 in good health. The rearrangement links TRBV6-5 to TRBJ2-6; D is possibly TRBD1 (5 bases). CDR3 residues: CASRARASGANVLTF. The CDR3, as DNA: TGTGCCAGCAGGGCCAGGGCCTCTGGGGCCAACGTCCTGACTTTC.